Sequencing of this T cell receptor (beta chain) was carried out in a study of cytomegalovirus exposure and HLA in healthy donors. A word on this clone: What it binds is unknown.

PCR amplification relied on 60 Vbeta primers (plus 13 Jbeta primers). Data came from immunoSEQ multiplex PCR; TCRdb stores just in-frame clones and leaves some out. The ten top clones account for about 9.1%, within a sample of about 55,000 clones. Broader study findings: In a later analysis, HLA-associated beta chains showed higher expansion and lower generation probabilities than comparable chains. Reported performance of the classifier showed diagnosis of cytomegalovirus status with high specificity and sensitivity. Common viral pathogens were later found to be apparently linked to several of the most significant clusters.

This CDR3 has 11 amino acids. Germline CDR1 reads MDHEN; CDR2 reads SYDVKM. The V and J ends lost 4 bases and 6 bases respectively, with 7 bases between them. There were likely unrecorded immune exposures, though donors were nominally healthy when sampled. The chain joins TRBV28 to TRBJ2-7, with no clear D. This sequence originates from a man aged 50 or older in good health and CMV-seropositive. Sequencing was done on a sample of PBMCs. Written as DNA, the CDR3 is TGTGCCAGCAGTTCCTACCGCGAGCAGTACTTC. Translating gives CASSSYREQYF.